This is a list of T cell receptor beta chains from one sample in a study of T cell changes during pregnancy in multiple sclerosis. This table comes from immunoSEQ multiplex PCR, and its TCRdb copy is limited to in-frame clones, with some not included. The sample comprises just over 30,000 clones, approximately 89% of which are singletons, and 6% to 7.5% rests with the top ten. The material sequenced was CD8+ T cells from peripheral blood mononuclear cells, taken in the second trimester of pregnancy. These receptors came from a female donor with multiple sclerosis, enrolled in a pregnancy study. The CDR3 runs from the conserved cysteine through the conserved F or W. A D gene is named only where the DNA matches it firmly. Expanded clones are given a class, and other clones once, few, many or no size at all.

J gene: TRBJ2-1
clone size: NA
V gene: TRBV2
D gene: TRBD2
CDR3 DNA: TGTGCCAGCAGTAGGACTAGCGGGAGGACTAACTCCTACAATGAGCAGTTCTTC
CDR3 protein: CASSRTSGRTNSYNEQFF

J gene: TRBJ2-6
clone size: once
V gene: TRBV1
D gene: NA
CDR3 DNA: TGCACCAGCAGGAGCTGGAGTTTACAAAGTCGGGCCAACGTCCTGACTTTC
CDR3 protein: CTSRSWSLQSRANVLTF

J gene: TRBJ2-1
clone size: NA
V gene: TRBV19
D gene: TRBD2
CDR3 DNA: TGTGCCAGTAGTATCGGACTAGCGGGACCTGATGAGCAGTTCTTC
CDR3 protein: CASSIGLAGPDEQFF

J gene: TRBJ2-1
clone size: NA
V gene: TRBV29-1
D gene: TRBD2
CDR3 DNA: TGCAGCGCCTCCCCTAGCGGGAGCAATGAGCAGTTCTTC
CDR3 protein: CSASPSGSNEQFF

J gene: TRBJ1-1
clone size: NA
V gene: TRBV5-6
D gene: NA
CDR3 DNA: TGTGCCAGCAGCTCCCACAGGGTATGGAACACTGAAGCTTTCTTT
CDR3 protein: CASSSHRVWNTEAFF

J gene: TRBJ2-2
clone size: NA
V gene: TRBV27
D gene: NA
CDR3 DNA: TGTGCCAGCAGTTCCCCCCAAGGGGTCACCGGGGAGCTGTTTTTT
CDR3 protein: CASSSPQGVTGELFF

J gene: TRBJ1-5
clone size: NA
V gene: TRBV7-8
D gene: NA
CDR3 DNA: TGTGCCAGCAGCGAACACTGGCGGGATCAGCCCCAGCATTTT
CDR3 protein: CASSEHWRDQPQHF

J gene: TRBJ2-1
clone size: NA
V gene: TRBV4-1
D gene: TRBD2
CDR3 DNA: TGCGCCAGCAGCCGCCGACTAGCGGGAGACAATGAGCAGTTCTTC
CDR3 protein: CASSRRLAGDNEQFF

J gene: TRBJ2-2
clone size: NA
V gene: TRBV18
D gene: TRBD1
CDR3 DNA: TGTGCCAGCTCAGGGACAGGCCTTAACACCGGGGAGCTGTTTTTT
CDR3 protein: CASSGTGLNTGELFF

J gene: TRBJ2-3
clone size: NA
V gene: TRBV4-1
D gene: TRBD2
CDR3 DNA: TGCGCCAGCAGCCAAGCACGACTAGCGGGAGGGAGAGCTAGCACAGATACGCAGTATTTT
CDR3 protein: CASSQARLAGGRASTDTQYF

J gene: TRBJ2-1
clone size: NA
V gene: TRBV5-1
D gene: TRBD1
CDR3 DNA: TGCGCCAGCAGCTATGACAGGGCCTTAAGCTCCTACAATGAGCAGTTCTTC
CDR3 protein: CASSYDRALSSYNEQFF

J gene: TRBJ2-1
clone size: NA
V gene: TRBV18
D gene: TRBD2
CDR3 DNA: TGTGCCAGCTCACCCCGACTAGCGGAAGACCGCTACAATGAGCAGTTCTTC
CDR3 protein: CASSPRLAEDRYNEQFF

J gene: TRBJ2-1
clone size: NA
V gene: TRBV7-9
D gene: NA
CDR3 DNA: TGTGCCAGCAGCTCCTTAGACAGTAACCACAATGAGCAGTTCTTC
CDR3 protein: CASSSLDSNHNEQFF

J gene: TRBJ2-7
clone size: NA
V gene: TRBV27
D gene: TRBD1
CDR3 DNA: TGTGCCAGCAGTGTACAGGGGTCCATCTCCTACGAGCAGTACTTC
CDR3 protein: CASSVQGSISYEQYF

J gene: TRBJ2-7
clone size: NA
V gene: TRBV9
D gene: TRBD2
CDR3 DNA: TGTGCCAGCAGCGTCGGGACTAGCGGGATGGAGCAGTACTTC
CDR3 protein: CASSVGTSGMEQYF

J gene: TRBJ2-7
clone size: NA
V gene: TRBV13
D gene: TRBD2
CDR3 DNA: TGTGCCAGCAGCTCTGGGACTAGCGGGAGATACGAGCAGTACTTC
CDR3 protein: CASSSGTSGRYEQYF

J gene: TRBJ1-2
clone size: NA
V gene: TRBV6-5
D gene: TRBD1
CDR3 DNA: TGTGCCAGCAGTTACTCACAGGGGCCCAACCTCTATGGCTACACCTTC
CDR3 protein: CASSYSQGPNLYGYTF

J gene: TRBJ2-2
clone size: NA
V gene: TRBV27
D gene: NA
CDR3 DNA: TGTGCCAGCAGCCTACCCTCTGCAGGGACCGGGGAGCTGTTTTTT
CDR3 protein: CASSLPSAGTGELFF

J gene: TRBJ2-7
clone size: NA
V gene: TRBV7-2
D gene: NA
CDR3 DNA: TGTGCCAGCAGCTTAGAGGCGGGCCGAACCTACGAGCAGTACTTC
CDR3 protein: CASSLEAGRTYEQYF

J gene: TRBJ2-1
clone size: NA
V gene: TRBV4-3
D gene: TRBD1
CDR3 DNA: TGCGCCAGCAGCCAAGGGACAGGTCGCTACAATGAGCAGTTCTTC
CDR3 protein: CASSQGTGRYNEQFF

J gene: TRBJ2-1
clone size: once
V gene: TRBV7-9
D gene: NA
CDR3 DNA: TGTGCCAGCTCGGACCGGGGGTCCTACAATGAGCAGTTCTTC
CDR3 protein: CASSDRGSYNEQFF

J gene: TRBJ2-7
clone size: NA
V gene: TRBV5-4
D gene: NA
CDR3 DNA: TGTGCCAGCAGCGGTACCGGGGGTCCCGGCGAGCAGTACTTC
CDR3 protein: CASSGTGGPGEQYF

J gene: TRBJ2-7
clone size: NA
V gene: TRBV6-5
D gene: TRBD2
CDR3 DNA: TGTGCCAGCAGTTACCAGGGACTAGCGGGAGACGAGCAGTACTTC
CDR3 protein: CASSYQGLAGDEQYF

J gene: TRBJ2-3
clone size: NA
V gene: TRBV6-5
D gene: TRBD2
CDR3 DNA: TGTGCCAGCAGTTACGGACTAGCGACACTCACAGATACGCAGTATTTT
CDR3 protein: CASSYGLATLTDTQYF

J gene: TRBJ1-1
clone size: NA
V gene: TRBV27
D gene: TRBD1
CDR3 DNA: TGTGCCAGCAGCTTGACAGGGGGCTACACTGAAGCTTTCTTT
CDR3 protein: CASSLTGGYTEAFF

J gene: TRBJ1-1
clone size: NA
V gene: TRBV19
D gene: NA
CDR3 DNA: TGTGCCAGTAGTACTCGACAGCAGAACACTGAAGCTTTCTTT
CDR3 protein: CASSTRQQNTEAFF

J gene: TRBJ2-1
clone size: NA
V gene: TRBV7-9
D gene: NA
CDR3 DNA: TGTGCCAGCAGCCCAGCGGACTACCACCGCAATGAGCAGTTCTTC
CDR3 protein: CASSPADYHRNEQFF

J gene: TRBJ2-6
clone size: NA
V gene: TRBV19
D gene: NA
CDR3 DNA: TGTGCCAGTAGCCCATCGCAGGGGACTGGGGCCAACGTCCTGACTTTC
CDR3 protein: CASSPSQGTGANVLTF

J gene: TRBJ2-2
clone size: NA
V gene: TRBV4-1
D gene: TRBD1
CDR3 DNA: TGCGCCAGCAGCCAAGCAGCAATCGGACAGGGGGATAACACCGGGGAGCTGTTTTTT
CDR3 protein: CASSQAAIGQGDNTGELFF

J gene: TRBJ2-5
clone size: NA
V gene: TRBV11-2
D gene: TRBD2
CDR3 DNA: TGTGCCAGCAGCCCGACTAGCGGGAGCTGGGAAGAGACCCAGTACTTC
CDR3 protein: CASSPTSGSWEETQYF

J gene: TRBJ2-3
clone size: many
V gene: TRBV6-4
D gene: TRBD2
CDR3 DNA: TGTGCCACCCGTCCCGCGGGAGGGTCCGATACGCAGTATTTT
CDR3 protein: CATRPAGGSDTQYF

J gene: TRBJ2-7
clone size: NA
V gene: TRBV13
D gene: NA
CDR3 DNA: TGTGCCAGCAGCTTAAAATTGGGGCTTAGGGCCTACGAGCAGTACTTC
CDR3 protein: CASSLKLGLRAYEQYF

J gene: TRBJ2-7
clone size: NA
V gene: TRBV27
D gene: NA
CDR3 DNA: TGTGCCAGCAGTTGGGGAGAAAGCTCCTACGAGCAGTACTTC
CDR3 protein: CASSWGESSYEQYF

J gene: TRBJ2-5
clone size: NA
V gene: TRBV14
D gene: TRBD1
CDR3 DNA: TGTGCCAGCAGCCCCCGGGACAGGGGGGGGGAGACCCAGTACTTC
CDR3 protein: CASSPRDRGGETQYF

J gene: TRBJ1-6
clone size: NA
V gene: TRBV30
D gene: NA
CDR3 DNA: TGTGCCTGGAGCTCCGGGACTACAGGGAATTCACCCCTCCACTTT
CDR3 protein: CAWSSGTTGNSPLHF

J gene: TRBJ2-1
clone size: NA
V gene: TRBV15
D gene: NA
CDR3 DNA: TGTGCCACCAGCATCGGTAGCGGAGACTACAATGAGCAGTTCTTC
CDR3 protein: CATSIGSGDYNEQFF

J gene: TRBJ2-1
clone size: NA
V gene: TRBV4-3
D gene: TRBD2
CDR3 DNA: TGCGCCAGCAGCCAAGAAACTAGCGGGAGCTATGAGCAGTTCTTC
CDR3 protein: CASSQETSGSYEQFF

J gene: TRBJ1-1
clone size: NA
V gene: TRBV5-8
D gene: NA
CDR3 DNA: TGTGCCAGCAGTCCAGGGTACACTGAAGCTTTCTTT
CDR3 protein: CASSPGYTEAFF

J gene: TRBJ2-5
clone size: NA
V gene: TRBV7-3
D gene: NA
CDR3 DNA: TGTGCCAGCAGCTCCCCCCTAGAGGAGACCCAGTACTTC
CDR3 protein: CASSSPLEETQYF

J gene: TRBJ1-2
clone size: NA
V gene: TRBV28
D gene: NA
CDR3 DNA: TGTGCCAGCAGGCCAACAGGCCCTCCGAGTATTGAATATGGCTACACCTTC
CDR3 protein: CASRPTGPPSIEYGYTF

J gene: TRBJ1-1
clone size: medium-sized
V gene: TRBV29-1
D gene: NA
CDR3 DNA: TGCAGCGTGTCTCACAGGGAGGGCACTGAAGCTTTCTTT
CDR3 protein: CSVSHREGTEAFF

J gene: TRBJ1-1
clone size: NA
V gene: TRBV4-2
D gene: NA
CDR3 DNA: TGTGCCAGCAGCCAGCTAACAGAGTTCAACACTGAAGCTTTCTTT
CDR3 protein: CASSQLTEFNTEAFF

J gene: TRBJ2-7
clone size: NA
V gene: TRBV19
D gene: NA
CDR3 DNA: TGTGCCAGTAGTATAGATCTTGGACAGTTTTACGAGCAGTACTTC
CDR3 protein: CASSIDLGQFYEQYF

J gene: TRBJ2-1
clone size: once
V gene: TRBV20-1
D gene: NA
CDR3 DNA: TGCAGTGCTCCACAGGGTCATGAGCAGTTCTTC
CDR3 protein: CSAPQGHEQFF

J gene: TRBJ2-7
clone size: NA
V gene: TRBV5-1
D gene: TRBD1
CDR3 DNA: TGCGCCAGCAGCTCGGACAGGGAGGTGAACGAGCAGTACTTC
CDR3 protein: CASSSDREVNEQYF

J gene: TRBJ2-7
clone size: NA
V gene: TRBV5-4
D gene: NA
CDR3 DNA: TGTGCCAGCAGCACCGGGAACCTTTACGAGCAGTACTTC
CDR3 protein: CASSTGNLYEQYF

J gene: TRBJ2-7
clone size: NA
V gene: TRBV7-2
D gene: TRBD2
CDR3 DNA: TGTGCCAGCAGCTCCGAAAGACTGACTAGCGGGAACTACGAGCAGTACTTC
CDR3 protein: CASSSERLTSGNYEQYF